The 8 T cell receptor beta chains presented below share a single source sample, sequenced in a study of siplizumab effects on memory and regulatory T cells. Here immunoSEQ multiplex PCR was the method, and the copy in TCRdb shows in-frame clones only, minus some. The sample carries roughly 92,000 clones, around 94% recorded once. The sample comprised non-Treg CD4+ T cells sorted from blood. The receptors shown here come from a human donor in good health.

V and J are TRBV19 and TRBJ2-7; 7 bases agree with TRBD1. The CDR3 sequence is 14 residues long. V dropped 9 bases and J dropped 4; count of bases not matched to a gene: 12. From germline, CDR1 is LNHDA and CDR2 SQIVND (reference sequence). CDR3 in amino acids: CASRDRQGLYEQYF. DNA for the CDR3: TGTGCCAGCCGGGACCGACAGGGCTTGTACGAGCAGTACTTC.

CDR3 in amino acids: CASSRTSGSNEQFF. The CDR3 coding sequence is TGTGCCAGCAGCCGGACTAGCGGGAGCAATGAGCAGTTCTTC. The V and J genes are TRBV5-5 and TRBJ2-1; 13 bases match TRBD2. Per the germline V gene, CDR1 is SGHKS and CDR2 is YYEKEE (reference sequence). V lost 4 bases and J lost 6; bases outside the gene matches: 1. This CDR3 is built from 14 residues.

This rearrangement joins TRBV18 to TRBJ2-6; D call uncertain. V was shortened by 5 bases and J by 4 bases, with 21 bases between the two germline ends. Germline V gene sequence: CDR1 KGHSH, CDR2 LQKENI. CDR3 length: 18 amino acids. CDR3: CASSSLPLGPGGANVLTF. In DNA, the CDR3 is TGTGCCAGCTCATCCCTACCCCTTGGGCCTGGCGGGGCCAACGTCCTGACTTTC.

This clone came up once. In DNA, the CDR3 is TGTGCCAGCACGACTAGCGGGAGGCAAGAGACCCAGTACTTC. This sequence encodes CASTTSGRQETQYF. This chain joins TRBV2 and TRBJ2-5; 13 nucleotides agree with TRBD2. Germline CDR1 and CDR2: SNHLY and FYNNEI. The CDR3 covers 14 residues. The ends lost 7 bases at V and 2 bases at J; junction bases unmatched: 1.

Written as DNA, the CDR3 is TGTGCCAGCAGCTTGGACCCTTGGGGTGGCTACACCTTC. Its translation is CASSLDPWGGYTF. V is TRBV7-3 and J is TRBJ1-2; no firm D call. V dropped 3 bases and J dropped 7 bases, with 12 bases sitting between them. Per the germline V gene, CDR1 is SGHTA and CDR2 is FQGTGA. The CDR3 covers 13 residues.

V and J are TRBV6-6 and TRBJ1-5, with D possibly TRBD1 on 5 matching bases. This CDR3 has 13 residues. Germline CDR1 MNHNY, CDR2 SVGAGI (reference sequence). Deletions cut 8 bases from V and 5 bases from J, with 13 bases between. DNA for the CDR3: TGTGCCAGCCGATTGGTGGGGGATCAGCCCCAGCATTTT. Encoded protein: CASRLVGDQPQHF.

This clone is a singleton in its sample. J is TRBJ2-7 and V is TRBV11-2; 7 bases map to TRBD1. Trimming removed 5 bases from V and 5 bases from J; junction bases left unmatched: 12. Looked up from germline, CDR1 is SGHAT and CDR2 is FQNNGV. This CDR3 is 15 amino acids long. In DNA form, the CDR3 reads TGTGCCAGCAGCGGCGTACAGGGGTTGGTCCACGAGCAGTACTTC. This sequence encodes CASSGVQGLVHEQYF.

The CDR3: CAWRNIRGNTEAFF. The CDR3 DNA reads TGTGCCTGGAGAAATATAAGAGGGAACACTGAAGCTTTCTTT. The chain carries TRBV30 and TRBJ1-1; D gene uncertain. There are 14 residues in the CDR3. V was pared by 3 bases and J by 1 base, with 12 bases between. CDR1 is GTSNPN, CDR2 SVGIG, per germline (reference sequence).